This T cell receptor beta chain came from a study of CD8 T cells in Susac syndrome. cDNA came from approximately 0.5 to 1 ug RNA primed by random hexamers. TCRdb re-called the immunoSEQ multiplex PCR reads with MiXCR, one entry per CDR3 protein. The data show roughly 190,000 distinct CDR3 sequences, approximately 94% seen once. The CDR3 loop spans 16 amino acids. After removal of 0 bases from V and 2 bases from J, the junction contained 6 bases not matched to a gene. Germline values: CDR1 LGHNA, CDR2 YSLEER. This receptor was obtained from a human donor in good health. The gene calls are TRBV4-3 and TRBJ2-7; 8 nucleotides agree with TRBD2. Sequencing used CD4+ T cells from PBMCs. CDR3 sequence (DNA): TGCGCCAGCAGCCAAGACGTCGGTAGCGGGACCTACGAGCAGTACTTC. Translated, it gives CASSQDVGSGTYEQYF.